One sample yielded the 3 T cell receptor beta chains listed below, sequenced in a study of T cells in Graves' hyperthyroidism and ophthalmopathy (dated by TCRdb to between 2017 and 2020). The library was made by multiplex PCR. TCRdb shows the sequencer as Illumina HiSeq 2000. TCR beta CDR3 regions were amplified from RNA transcripts. The first round of RT-PCR for the TCR CDR3 was performed with the HTBI primer set and the Qiagen OneStep RT-PCR kit. TCRdb itself trimmed the public reads at Q25 with fastp, ran MiXCR and retained productive beta chains. Entries that share a CDR3 protein sequence are merged under the most common genes and DNA. The table for this sample lists roughly 550,000 distinct CDR3 sequences; roughly 15% of them were counted only once. Approximately 32% of the sample is in the top ten clones. The material sequenced was blood. Receptor source: a woman aged 30 to 39 with Graves' ophthalmopathy.

This clonotype was observed at least ten times. This sequence joins TRBV2 and TRBJ1-2, with 10 positions matching TRBD1. There are 19 residues in the CDR3. The germline gives CDR1 SNHLY, CDR2 FYNNEI. With V trimmed by 5 bases and J by 4 bases, 19 bases remained unmatched. CDR3 nucleotides: TGTGCCAGCAGTTCACTTTCCCGGGACAGGGGAGGTCCAATCTATGGCTACACCTTC. Translation: CASSSLSRDRGGPIYGYTF.

This chain uses TRBV10-1 with TRBJ2-1; D assignment may be TRBD1 or TRBD2 (6 bases each). The CDR3 sequence is 16 residues long. Germline V CDR1 and CDR2: WNHNN, SYGVQD (reference sequence). Trimming stripped 4 bases from V and 12 bases from J, with 25 bases between. CDR3 DNA sequence: TGCGCCAGCAGTGCACACAGGGCCCATGGGGGGACACGGCAGTTCTTC. It yields the protein CASSAHRAHGGTRQFF.

There are many counts of this clonotype. The CDR3 reads CASSSKDGFSNQPQHF. The CDR3 bases are TGTGCCAGCAGTTCCAAGGACGGCTTTAGCAATCAGCCCCAGCATTTT. The J gene is TRBJ1-5, the V gene TRBV28, with D unresolved. Trimming shortened V by 4 bases and J by 0 bases, and 13 bases separated the two germline ends. CDR3 length equals 16 residues. CDR1 and CDR2 (germline): MDHEN, SYDVKM. Looking up the rest from reference TRBV28 and TRBJ1-5 gives the full variable domain: DVKVTQSSRYLVKRTGEKVFLECVQDMDHENMFWYRQDPGLGLRLIYFSYDVKMKEKGDIPEGYSVSREKKERFSLILESASTNQTSMYLCASSSKDGFSNQPQHFGDGTRLSIL.